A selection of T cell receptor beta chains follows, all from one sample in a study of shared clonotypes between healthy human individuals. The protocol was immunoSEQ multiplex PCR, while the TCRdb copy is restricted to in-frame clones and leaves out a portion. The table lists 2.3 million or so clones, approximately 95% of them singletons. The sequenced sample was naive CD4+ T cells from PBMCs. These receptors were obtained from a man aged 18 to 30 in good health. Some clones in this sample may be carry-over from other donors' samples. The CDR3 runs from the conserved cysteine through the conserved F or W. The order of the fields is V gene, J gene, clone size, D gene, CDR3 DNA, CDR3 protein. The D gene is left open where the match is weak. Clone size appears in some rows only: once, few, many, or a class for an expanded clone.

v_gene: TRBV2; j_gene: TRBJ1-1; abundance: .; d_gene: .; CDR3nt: TGTGCCAGCAGCGCAGGGTGGGCTGAAGCTTTCTTT; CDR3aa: CASSAGWAEAFF
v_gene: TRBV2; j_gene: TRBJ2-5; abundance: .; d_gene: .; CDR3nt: TGTGCCAGCAGTGATGGCCGTGGGGAGACCCAGTACTTC; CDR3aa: CASSDGRGETQYF
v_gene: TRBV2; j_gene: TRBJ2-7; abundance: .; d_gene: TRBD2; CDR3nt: TGTGCCAGCAGTGATGAGCGGGAGGGCGAGCAGTACTTC; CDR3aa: CASSDEREGEQYF
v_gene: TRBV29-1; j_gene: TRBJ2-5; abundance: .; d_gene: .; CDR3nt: TGCAGCGTTGAATTTGGGATTTCCCTAGAGACCCAGTACTTC; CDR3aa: CSVEFGISLETQYF
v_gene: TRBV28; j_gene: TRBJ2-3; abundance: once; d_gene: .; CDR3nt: TGTGCCAGCAAAAACAGGGAGTTCACAGATACGCAGTATTTT; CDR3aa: CASKNREFTDTQYF
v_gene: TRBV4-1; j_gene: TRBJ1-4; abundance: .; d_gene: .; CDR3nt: TGCGCCAGCAGCCATATAACTAGGGACCCCAGAAAACTGTTTTTT; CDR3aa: CASSHITRDPRKLFF
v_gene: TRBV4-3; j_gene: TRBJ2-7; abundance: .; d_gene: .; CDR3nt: TGCGCCAGCAGCCATCGCGGGGAAGGCTACGAGCAGTACTTC; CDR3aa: CASSHRGEGYEQYF
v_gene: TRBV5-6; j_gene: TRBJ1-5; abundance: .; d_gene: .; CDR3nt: TGTGCCAGCAGCTTGTCCAGCTATCAGCCCCAGCATTTT; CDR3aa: CASSLSSYQPQHF
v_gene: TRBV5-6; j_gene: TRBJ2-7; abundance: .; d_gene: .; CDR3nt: TGTGCCAGCAGCTTGGCCGGGGGGCTAGGGATAGAGCAGTACTTC; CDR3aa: CASSLAGGLGIEQYF
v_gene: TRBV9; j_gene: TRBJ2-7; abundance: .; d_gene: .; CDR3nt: TGTGCCAGCAGCGTAGGGGCTTCCAGCTCCTACGAGCAGTACTTC; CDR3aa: CASSVGASSSYEQYF
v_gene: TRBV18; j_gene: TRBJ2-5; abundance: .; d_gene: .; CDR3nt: TGTGCCAGCTCACCGGGTCGACCCCGAGGGAACGGAGAGACCCAGTACTTC; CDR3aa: CASSPGRPRGNGETQYF
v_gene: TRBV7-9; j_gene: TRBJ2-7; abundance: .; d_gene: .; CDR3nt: TGTGCCAGCAGCCTAAGCTCCTACGAGCAGTACTTC; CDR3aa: CASSLSSYEQYF
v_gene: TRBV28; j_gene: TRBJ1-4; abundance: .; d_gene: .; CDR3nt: TGTGCCAGCAGTTCCAGTAGAAGGCAGGGGCGATTTGTTGGTGAAAAACTGTTTTTT; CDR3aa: CASSSSRRQGRFVGEKLFF
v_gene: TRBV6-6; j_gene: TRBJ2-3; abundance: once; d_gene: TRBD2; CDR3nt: TGTGCCAGCAGCCTGGGCGGGAGACCAGATACGCAGTATTTT; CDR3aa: CASSLGGRPDTQYF
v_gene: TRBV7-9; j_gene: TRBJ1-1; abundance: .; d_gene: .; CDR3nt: TGTGCCAGCAGCTTCTCGGCAGTGAACACTGAAGCTTTCTTT; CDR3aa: CASSFSAVNTEAFF
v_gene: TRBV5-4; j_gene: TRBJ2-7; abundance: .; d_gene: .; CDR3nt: TGTGCCAGCAGCTTTCAGGAAACCTACGAGCAGTACTTC; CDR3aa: CASSFQETYEQYF
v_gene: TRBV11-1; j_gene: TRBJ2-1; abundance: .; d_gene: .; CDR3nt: TGTGCCAGCAGCCGTGGACGGAGCTCCTACAATGAGCAGTTCTTC; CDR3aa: CASSRGRSSYNEQFF
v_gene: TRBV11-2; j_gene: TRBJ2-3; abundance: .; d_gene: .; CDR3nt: TGTGCCAGCAGCCCCGGTCCCCCGGCAGGGACTGAAGCAGATACGCAGTATTTT; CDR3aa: CASSPGPPAGTEADTQYF
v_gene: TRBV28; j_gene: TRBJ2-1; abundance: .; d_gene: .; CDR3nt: TGTGCCAGCAGTTTGGGAGCCAAAGGGGACAATGAGCAGTTCTTC; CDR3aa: CASSLGAKGDNEQFF
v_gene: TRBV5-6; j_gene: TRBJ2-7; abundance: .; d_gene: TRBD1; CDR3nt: TGTGCCAGCAGCTTCCTACAGGGGTCCTACGAGCAGTACTTC; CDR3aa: CASSFLQGSYEQYF
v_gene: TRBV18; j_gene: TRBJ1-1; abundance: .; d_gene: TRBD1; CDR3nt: TGTGCCAGCTCACCACGCGGGACAGTTACTGAAGCTTTCTTT; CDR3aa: CASSPRGTVTEAFF
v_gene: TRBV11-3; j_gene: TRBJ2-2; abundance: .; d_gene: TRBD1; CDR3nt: TGTGCCAGCAGCTTAGAGGGACAGGGCTCCGGGGAGCTGTTTTTT; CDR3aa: CASSLEGQGSGELFF
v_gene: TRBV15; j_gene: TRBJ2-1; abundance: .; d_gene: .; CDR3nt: TGTGCCACCAGCAGTCGAGCAGTCGCGAATGAGCAGTTCTTC; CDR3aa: CATSSRAVANEQFF
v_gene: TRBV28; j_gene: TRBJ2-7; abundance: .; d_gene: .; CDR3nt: TGTGCCAGCAGTTCCCCCGCCAGGGCCTACGAGCAGTACTTC; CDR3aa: CASSSPARAYEQYF
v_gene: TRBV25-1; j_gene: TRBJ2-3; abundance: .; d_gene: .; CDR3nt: TGTGCCAGCAGTTTTACAGAATTAGATACGCAGTATTTT; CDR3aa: CASSFTELDTQYF
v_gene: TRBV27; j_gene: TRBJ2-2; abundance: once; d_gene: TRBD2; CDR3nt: TGTGCCAGCAGTCTATTAGCGGGATGGCCCGGGGAGCTGTTTTTT; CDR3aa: CASSLLAGWPGELFF
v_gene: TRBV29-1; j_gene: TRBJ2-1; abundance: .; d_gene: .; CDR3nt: TGCAGCGTTGAAGGGGGAGCTGCCGGGAATGAGCAGTTCTTC; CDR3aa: CSVEGGAAGNEQFF
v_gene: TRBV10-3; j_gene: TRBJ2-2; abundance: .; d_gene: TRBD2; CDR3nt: TGTGCCATCAGTGGTCTCAGGACTAGTGGACGGAGTGGCACCGGGGAGCTGTTTTTT; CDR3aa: CAISGLRTSGRSGTGELFF
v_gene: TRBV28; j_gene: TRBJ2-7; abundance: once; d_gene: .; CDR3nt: TGTGCCAGCACCCCAACGGGGGCTCGAACCTACGAGCAGTACTTC; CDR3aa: CASTPTGARTYEQYF
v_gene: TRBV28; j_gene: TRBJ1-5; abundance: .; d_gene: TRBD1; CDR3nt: TGTGCCAGCAGTACCCCCGGGACAGGTCGTAGCAATCAGCCCCAGCATTTT; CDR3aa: CASSTPGTGRSNQPQHF
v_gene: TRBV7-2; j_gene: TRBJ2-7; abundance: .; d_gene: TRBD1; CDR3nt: TGTGCCAGCAGCGCCCCGGGACAGGGTTTCGGAGAGCAGTACTTC; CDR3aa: CASSAPGQGFGEQYF
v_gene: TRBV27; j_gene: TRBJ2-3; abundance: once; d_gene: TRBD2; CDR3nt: TGTGCCAGCAGTTTATCGAGGCCTAGCGGTGGGGATACGCAGTATTTT; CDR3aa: CASSLSRPSGGDTQYF
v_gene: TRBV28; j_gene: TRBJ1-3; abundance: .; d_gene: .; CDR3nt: TGTGCCAGCAGAACCTCTGATGGTGAAAACACCATATATTTT; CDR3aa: CASRTSDGENTIYF
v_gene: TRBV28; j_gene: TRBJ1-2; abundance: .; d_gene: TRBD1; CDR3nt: TGTGCCAGCAGTTTACTGTCTCTGTCCCAGGGGGCGAGTCTCGGCGGCTACACCTTC; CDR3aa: CASSLLSLSQGASLGGYTF
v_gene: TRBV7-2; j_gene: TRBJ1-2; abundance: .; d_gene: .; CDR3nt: TGTGCCAGCAGCTCAAGATCGTATGGCTACACCTTC; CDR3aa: CASSSRSYGYTF
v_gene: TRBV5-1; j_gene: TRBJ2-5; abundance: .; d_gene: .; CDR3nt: TGCGCCAGCAGCTCCCCCCCCGAGACCCAGTACTTC; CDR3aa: CASSSPPETQYF
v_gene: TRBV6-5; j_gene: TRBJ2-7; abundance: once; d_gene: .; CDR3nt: TGTGCCAGCACCCGACATGGGGGAGACGAGCAGTACTTC; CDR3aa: CASTRHGGDEQYF
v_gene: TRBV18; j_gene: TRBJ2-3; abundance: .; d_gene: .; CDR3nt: TGTGCCAGCTCACCATCCCCTAACCCAGATACGCAGTATTTT; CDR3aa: CASSPSPNPDTQYF
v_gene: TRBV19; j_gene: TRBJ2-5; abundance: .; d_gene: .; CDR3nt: TGTGCCAGTACCCCACCGGAGGGAGAGACCCAGTACTTC; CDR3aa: CASTPPEGETQYF
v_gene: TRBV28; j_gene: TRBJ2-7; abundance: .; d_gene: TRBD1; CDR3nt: TGTGCCAGCAGTCCGACAGGGCCTCACTACGAGCAGTACTTC; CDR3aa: CASSPTGPHYEQYF
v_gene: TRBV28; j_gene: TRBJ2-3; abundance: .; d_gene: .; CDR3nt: TGTGCCAGCAGTAAGGACTCCCTTTTGGTGGCAGATACGCAGTATTTT; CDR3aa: CASSKDSLLVADTQYF
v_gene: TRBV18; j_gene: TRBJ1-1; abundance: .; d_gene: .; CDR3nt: TGTGCCAGCTCACCAACAACAGAGCTGAACACTGAAGCTTTCTTT; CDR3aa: CASSPTTELNTEAFF
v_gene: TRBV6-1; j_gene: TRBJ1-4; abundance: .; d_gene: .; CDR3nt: TGTGCCAGCGTCGGGGGGGATGGTGAAAAACTGTTTTTT; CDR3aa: CASVGGDGEKLFF
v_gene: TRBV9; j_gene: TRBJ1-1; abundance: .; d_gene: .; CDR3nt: TGTGCCAGCAGCGTAGTAGCAGGGAATGTCGCTGAAGCTTTCTTT; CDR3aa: CASSVVAGNVAEAFF